The T cell receptor beta chain described here comes from a study of T cells in Graves' hyperthyroidism and ophthalmopathy. Authors of the study amplified TCR beta CDR3 regions from RNA transcripts. The primer set for the first-round RT-PCR of the TCR CDR3 was HTBI. TCRdb fed the multiplex PCR reads into MiXCR, producing one record per CDR3 protein. The profile shows about 590,000 distinct CDR3 sequences, approximately 15% of them singletons. Looked up from germline, CDR1 is SEHNR and CDR2 is FQNEAQ (reference sequence). V lost 4 bases and J 2 bases, leaving 16 bases between the germline ends. The CDR3 contains 16 residues. Orbital computed tomography and thyroid ultrasound, together with serum TRAb and thyroxine and clinical symptoms, were used for diagnoses. As concerns this clonotype: The target antigen is unknown.

The study's findings and limits: A 13 V-J signature model discriminated ophthalmopathy versus stable hyperthyroidism. Ophthalmopathy, as predicted by the model, came a median approximately 6.5 months after the prediction. Most thyroid clonotypes expanded above 0.001 were also detected in blood.

The chain uses TRBV7-9 and TRBJ2-3; D unresolved. The source of this sequence is a woman aged 18-29 years with Graves' ophthalmopathy. Material: blood. For the CDR3, the DNA is TGTGCCAGCAGCTCCCGCTCGGGCAGGCACACAGATACGCAGTATTTT. It codes for CASSSRSGRHTDTQYF. Supplemented by reference TRBV7-9 and TRBJ2-3, the full variable domain reads DTGVSQNPRHKITKRGQNVTFRCDPISEHNRLYWYRQTLGQGPEFLTYFQNEAQLEKSRLLSDRFSAERPKGSFSTLEIQRTEQGDSAMYLCASSSRSGRHTDTQYFGPGTRLTVL.